The T cell receptor beta chain under discussion was sequenced for a study of T cell responses to AZD1222 COVID-19 vaccine. Whole-study context: Pooled in the analysis were second doses at about 4 or about 12 weeks. Study-level results: An increase in Spike-specific TCR breadth and depth was observed after two AZD1222 doses.

Comments on this clone: As yet, its antigen is unknown.

Libraries were prepared by immunoSEQ multiplex PCR; TCRdb keeps only in-frame clonotypes and omits some of them. The sample has around 130,000 clones; 93% are singletons. The CDR3 length is 11 residues. Trimming left V 5 bases short and J 9 bases short, with 10 bases between. CDR1 is SGHAT and CDR2 is FQNNGV in the germline V gene. The origin of this receptor is an adult in good health. This material consisted of peripheral blood, taken on day 0 of AZD1222 vaccination. The rearrangement joins TRBV11-2 to TRBJ2-5; D remains ambiguous. The CDR3 coding sequence is TGTGCCAGCAGCGCCGTGGGGTCCCAGTACTTC. Protein: CASSAVGSQYF.